The 7 T cell receptor beta chains below all came from one sample that was sequenced in a study of PD-L1 blockade in urothelial cancer. Method: immunoSEQ multiplex PCR; TCRdb's copy keeps in-frame clones and lacks some. The table has 55,000 or so clones, over 75% seen once. This material consisted of PBMCs, taken around atezolizumab (anti-PD-L1) treatment. All receptors derive from a man aged 40-49 years with urothelial cancer.

Regarding this clone: Other nucleotide sequences from this sample produce the same CDR3. The chain uses TRBV7-9 and TRBJ1-1; weak D call: TRBD1 (5 bases). The CDR3 sequence is 13 residues long. Trimming took off 5 bases at V and 1 base at J, with 8 bases between the two ends. Germline V lookup: CDR1 SEHNR, CDR2 FQNEAQ (reference sequence). The CDR3 nucleotides are TGTGCCAGCAGCCCGGGGGGGAACACTGAAGCTTTCTTT. This encodes CASSPGGNTEAFF.

The rearrangement uses TRBV5-1 and TRBJ2-1, with 12 bases aligning to TRBD2. Per germline, CDR1 SGHRS and CDR2 YFSETQ. The J segment lost 2 bases and the V segment lost 3 bases, leaving 6 bases of the junction unmatched. CDR3 length: 17 residues. The CDR3 here is CASSWVRTSGTYNEQFF. The DNA of the CDR3 is TGCGCCAGCAGCTGGGTGCGGACTAGCGGGACCTACAATGAGCAGTTCTTC. The variable domain in full, completed from reference TRBV5-1 and TRBJ2-1, reads KAGVTQTPRYLIKTRGQQVTLSCSPISGHRSVSWYQQTPGQGLQFLFEYFSETQRNKGNFPGRFSGRQFSNSRSEMNVSTLELGDSALYLCASSWVRTSGTYNEQFFGPGTRLTVL.

The gene calls are TRBV5-6 and TRBJ1-4, with TRBD1 matching 7 bases. The CDR3 runs to 14 residues. The ends lost 4 bases at V and 7 bases at J; junction bases unmatched: 7. Germline V gene sequence: CDR1 SGHDT, CDR2 YYEEEE. The CDR3 reads CASSPGTASEKLFF. The CDR3 nucleotides read TGTGCCAGCAGCCCCGGGACAGCTAGTGAAAAACTGTTTTTT.

V gene TRBV4-1 combines with J gene TRBJ1-1, with D possibly being TRBD1 (5 bases). Between the trimmed V and J ends, which lost 7 bases and 4 bases, there was a span of 16 bases. The CDR3 is 14 residues long. Germline V lookup: CDR1 MGHRA, CDR2 YSYEKL. CDR3 loop: CASTHVGRGTEAFF. DNA for the CDR3: TGCGCCAGCACCCACGTGGGAAGGGGCACTGAAGCTTTCTTT.

V and J are TRBV4-2 and TRBJ1-2, with D perhaps matching TRBD1 (5 bases). The V end was cut by 1 base, the J end by 8 bases, with 14 bases between. There are 14 residues in the CDR3. CDR1 and CDR2 from the germline V gene are LGHNA and YNFKEQ. In DNA form, the CDR3 reads TGTGCCAGCAGCCAAGCTGCTGGGGGAGGGGGCTACACCTTC. Amino acids: CASSQAAGGGGYTF.

The genes are TRBV28 and TRBJ2-7; TRBD2 agrees at 7 bases. This CDR3 contains 16 residues. V trimming: 2 bases; J trimming: 0 bases; junction bases outside the gene matches: 7. CDR1 is MDHEN, CDR2 SYDVKM, per germline. The CDR3 nucleotides are TGTGCCAGCAGTTTACGAGGAGCGGGGAACTCCTACGAGCAGTACTTC. Translation gives CASSLRGAGNSYEQYF.

The rearrangement joins TRBV2 to TRBJ2-2; 7 nucleotides line up with TRBD1. The V gene's germline CDR1 is SNHLY and CDR2 FYNNEI. The CDR3 is 16 residues long. V shed 5 bases and J 0 bases; nucleotides not matched to a gene: 6. The CDR3 here is CASSKGAGTNTGELFF. The CDR3 nucleotides are TGTGCCAGCAGTAAGGGGGCAGGGACGAACACCGGGGAGCTGTTTTTT.